This TCR beta chain emerged from a study of immune characterization of retroperitoneal liposarcoma. This clonotype is labeled large. TCRdb reprocessed the PCR reads via MiXCR and lists one record per CDR3 protein. The sample records more than 9,000 distinct CDR3 sequences, about a quarter being singletons. V lost 8 bases, J lost 7 bases, and 9 bases lay in between. CDR3 length equals 11 residues. Germline CDR1 and CDR2: MNHNS and SASEGT. The TCR comes from a male donor with retroperitoneal liposarcoma. The rearrangement joins TRBV6-1 to TRBJ2-1; either TRBD1 or TRBD2 may supply D (5 bases each). Sequencing was done on a sample of tumor tissue. CDR3 in amino acids: CASSWGNEQFF. CDR3 DNA: TGTGCCAGCTCGTGGGGGAATGAGCAGTTCTTC.